This TCR beta chain was sequenced during a study of shared clonotypes between healthy human individuals. For the study at large: Plates per donor: three CD4 naive, three CD4 memory, two CD8 naive, one CD8 memory. Regarding the study as a whole: Specimens sampled were limited to blood, with tissue repertoires likely differing.

Running of the assay took place at deep level. Once extracted for a subset, genomic DNA was divided evenly among several immunoSEQ plates. The method was immunoSEQ multiplex PCR; TCRdb's version includes in-frame clones alone and lacks a portion of them. Found here are around 1,000,000 clones, 70% to 85% of them singletons; the top ten hold about 0.94%. Germline CDR1 MNHNS, CDR2 SASEGT. The CDR3 spans 15 residues. Trimming cost V 8 bases and J 1 base, with 15 bases left between them. Concerning this clone: The antigen remains undetermined.

This rearrangement joins TRBV6-1 to TRBJ2-4; possible D gene TRBD1, 6 bases. This clonotype was obtained from a man between 18 and 29 years old in good health. Some clones in this sample may be carry-over from other donors' samples. The sample taken for sequencing was memory CD4+ T cells from PBMCs. Subset: CD45RA-negative fraction. CDR3 nucleotide sequence: TGTGCCAGCTCGGAAATGGGGGCCGCCAAAAACATTCAGTACTTC. This translates into CASSEMGAAKNIQYF.